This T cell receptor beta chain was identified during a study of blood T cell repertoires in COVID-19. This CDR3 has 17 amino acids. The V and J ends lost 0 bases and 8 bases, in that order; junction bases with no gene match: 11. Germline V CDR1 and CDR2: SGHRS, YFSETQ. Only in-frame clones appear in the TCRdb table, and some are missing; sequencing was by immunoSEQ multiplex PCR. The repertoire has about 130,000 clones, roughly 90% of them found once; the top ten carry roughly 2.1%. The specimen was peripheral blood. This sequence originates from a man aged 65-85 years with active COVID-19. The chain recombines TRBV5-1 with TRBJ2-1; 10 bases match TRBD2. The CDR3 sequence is CASSLGSKSGRGDEQFF. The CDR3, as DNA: TGCGCCAGCAGCTTGGGTAGTAAGAGCGGGAGGGGCGATGAGCAGTTCTTC.